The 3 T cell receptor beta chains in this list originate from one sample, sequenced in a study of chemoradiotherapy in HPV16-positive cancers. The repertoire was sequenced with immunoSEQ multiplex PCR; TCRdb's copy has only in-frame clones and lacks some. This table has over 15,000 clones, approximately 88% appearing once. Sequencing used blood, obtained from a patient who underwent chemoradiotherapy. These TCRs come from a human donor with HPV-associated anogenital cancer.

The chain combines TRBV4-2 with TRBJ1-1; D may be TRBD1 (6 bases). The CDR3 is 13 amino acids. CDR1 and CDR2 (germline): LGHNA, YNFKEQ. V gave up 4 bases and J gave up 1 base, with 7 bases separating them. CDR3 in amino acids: CASSPTGNTEAFF. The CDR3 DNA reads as TGTGCCAGCAGCCCGACAGGGAACACTGAAGCTTTCTTT.

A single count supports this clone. CDR3 nucleotides: TGTGCCAGCAGCTTAGATGGAGTAGCTGCGAGGACCCAGTACTTC. This sequence encodes CASSLDGVAARTQYF. The V call is TRBV11-2, the J call TRBJ2-5, with D unclear. The V and J ends lost 0 bases and 7 bases respectively, with 15 bases between them. The germline gives CDR1 SGHAT, CDR2 FQNNGV. The CDR3 has 15 residues.

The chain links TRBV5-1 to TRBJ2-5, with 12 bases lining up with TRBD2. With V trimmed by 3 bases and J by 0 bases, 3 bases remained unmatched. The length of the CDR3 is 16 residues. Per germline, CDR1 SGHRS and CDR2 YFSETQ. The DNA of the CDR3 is TGCGCCAGCAGCTCCGGACTAGCGGGGTACCAAGAGACCCAGTACTTC. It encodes CASSSGLAGYQETQYF. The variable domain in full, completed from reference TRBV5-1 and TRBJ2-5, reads KAGVTQTPRYLIKTRGQQVTLSCSPISGHRSVSWYQQTPGQGLQFLFEYFSETQRNKGNFPGRFSGRQFSNSRSEMNVSTLELGDSALYLCASSSGLAGYQETQYFGPGTRLLVL.